This is a list of T cell receptor beta chains from one sample in a study of shared clonotypes between healthy human individuals. Clones were sequenced by immunoSEQ multiplex PCR, and TCRdb holds only the in-frame ones, with some missing. The sample yields about 330,000 clones, approximately 79% seen once. What was sequenced was memory CD4+ T cells sorted from blood. The receptors originated from a man between 25 and 39 years old in good health. Both conserved end residues are part of each CDR3.

TRBV27,TRBJ1-3,CASSPRTGTSGNTIYF
TRBV7-2,TRBJ2-3,CASSLLRVSTDTQYF
TRBV7-2,TRBJ1-2,CASSSSTRGYGYTF
TRBV27,TRBJ2-2,CASSRGLAGTGELFF
TRBV2,TRBJ1-1,CASSYRGQGTEAFF
TRBV6-5,TRBJ1-1,CASRIDRVNTEAFF
TRBV7-2,TRBJ2-7,CASRPLPNPSYEQYF
TRBV29-1,TRBJ1-3,CSVGLASSGNTIYF
TRBV6-1,TRBJ1-1,CASSPSRGVTEAFF
TRBV19,TRBJ2-7,CASSPGLAGIRYEQYF
TRBV29-1,TRBJ1-5,CSVVSGSNQPQHF
TRBV6-1,TRBJ2-7,CASSQGGDPYEQYF
TRBV28,TRBJ2-7,CASNLAGYEQYF
TRBV5-6,TRBJ1-2,CASSFGDRVMNGYTF
TRBV4-3,TRBJ1-5,CASSQDISQPQHF
TRBV5-4,TRBJ2-3,CASSSTQLPDTQYF
TRBV5-8,TRBJ2-2,CASSLGLGPNTGELFF
TRBV6-1,TRBJ2-3,CASSGAGVITGDTQYF
TRBV11-2,TRBJ2-1,CASSPRLVLRAEQFF
TRBV2,TRBJ2-7,CASSDDQAGGFGQYF
TRBV28,TRBJ2-2,CASRRTGTQTGELFF
TRBV28,TRBJ1-3,CASSLIQVSGNTIYF
TRBV11-2,TRBJ1-6,CASQNRDRYNSPLHF
TRBV5-1,TRBJ2-7,CASSLAGRSYEQYF
TRBV5-6,TRBJ2-3,CASRRGRGLAGPDTQYF
TRBV18,TRBJ2-1,CASSPSSSKTAKLFF
TRBV19,TRBJ2-6,CASSIKGAQGANVLTF
TRBV5-4,TRBJ2-1,CASSRAGTINEQFF
TRBV10-2,TRBJ2-5,CASRLSGRARETQYF
TRBV5-1,TRBJ2-1,CASSLGGTRDYYNEQFF
TRBV7-3,TRBJ1-2,CASSPDRNYGYTF
TRBV14,TRBJ2-1,CASSLGVSSYNEQFF
TRBV28,TRBJ2-7,CASSFAGSSGTYEQYF
TRBV10-3,TRBJ2-5,CAVGAAGEETQYF
TRBV11-3,TRBJ2-5,CASSLDKGETQYF
TRBV19,TRBJ2-6,CASSTLAGKSGANVLTF
TRBV5-4,TRBJ1-2,CASSLLIRGPSYGYTF
TRBV7-8,TRBJ2-2,CASSPRQGFNGELFF
TRBV28,TRBJ2-1,CASSLGQGSYNEQFF